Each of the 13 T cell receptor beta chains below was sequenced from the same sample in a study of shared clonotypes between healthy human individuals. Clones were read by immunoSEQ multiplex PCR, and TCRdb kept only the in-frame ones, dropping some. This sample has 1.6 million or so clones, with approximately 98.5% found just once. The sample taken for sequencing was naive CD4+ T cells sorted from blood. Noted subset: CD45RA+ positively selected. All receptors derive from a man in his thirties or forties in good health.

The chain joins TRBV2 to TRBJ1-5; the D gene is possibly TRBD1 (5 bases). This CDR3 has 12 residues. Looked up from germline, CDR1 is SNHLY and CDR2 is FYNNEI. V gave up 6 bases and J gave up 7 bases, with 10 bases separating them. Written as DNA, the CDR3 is TGTGCCAGCAGCGAACAGGCCCAGCCCCAGCATTTT. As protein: CASSEQAQPQHF.

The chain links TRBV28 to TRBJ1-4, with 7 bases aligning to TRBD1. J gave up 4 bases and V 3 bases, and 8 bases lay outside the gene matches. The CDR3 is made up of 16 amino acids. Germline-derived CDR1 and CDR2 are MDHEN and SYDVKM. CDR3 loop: CASSFLDRTVNEKLFF. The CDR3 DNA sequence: TGTGCCAGCAGTTTTTTGGACAGGACCGTTAATGAAAAACTGTTTTTT.

For the CDR3, the DNA is TGTGCCAGCACCGAAGACAGGGCTCGCACAGATACGCAGTATTTT. Its translation: CASTEDRARTDTQYF. The J gene is TRBJ2-3, the V gene TRBV5-4, with 7 bases that match TRBD1. The CDR3 extends over 15 amino acids. V gave up 6 bases and J gave up 1 base; unmatched junction bases: 8. Germline V gene data show CDR1 as SGHNT and CDR2 as YYREEE (reference sequence).

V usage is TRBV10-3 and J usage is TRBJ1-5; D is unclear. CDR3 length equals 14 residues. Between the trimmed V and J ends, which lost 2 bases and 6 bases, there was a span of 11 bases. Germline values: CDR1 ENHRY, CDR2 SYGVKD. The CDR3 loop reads CAISELQEFQPQHF. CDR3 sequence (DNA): TGTGCCATCAGTGAGCTTCAAGAATTTCAGCCCCAGCATTTT.

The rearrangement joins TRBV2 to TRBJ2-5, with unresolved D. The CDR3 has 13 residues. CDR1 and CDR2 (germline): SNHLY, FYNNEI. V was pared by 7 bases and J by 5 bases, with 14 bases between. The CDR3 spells CASIFSIGETQYF. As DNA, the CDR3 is TGTGCCAGCATTTTTTCCATTGGGGAGACCCAGTACTTC.

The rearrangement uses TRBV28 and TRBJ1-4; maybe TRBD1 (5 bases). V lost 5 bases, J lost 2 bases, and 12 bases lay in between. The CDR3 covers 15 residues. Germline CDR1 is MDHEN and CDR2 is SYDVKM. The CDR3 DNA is TGTGCCAGCAGTGCCTCAGGGACGACTAATGAAAAACTGTTTTTT. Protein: CASSASGTTNEKLFF. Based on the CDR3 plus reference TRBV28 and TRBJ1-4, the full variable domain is DVKVTQSSRYLVKRTGEKVFLECVQDMDHENMFWYRQDPGLGLRLIYFSYDVKMKEKGDIPEGYSVSREKKERFSLILESASTNQTSMYLCASSASGTTNEKLFFGSGTQLSVL.

This CDR3 is CASTSGTDYGYTF. The CDR3 DNA is TGTGCCAGCACTTCCGGGACAGACTATGGCTACACCTTC. The rearrangement uses TRBV6-5 and TRBJ1-2; 7 nucleotides agree with TRBD1. The CDR3 totals 13 residues. Looked up from germline, CDR1 is MNHEY and CDR2 is SVGAGI. The junction had 5 bases not matched to a gene; V was cut back by 7 bases and J by 3 bases.

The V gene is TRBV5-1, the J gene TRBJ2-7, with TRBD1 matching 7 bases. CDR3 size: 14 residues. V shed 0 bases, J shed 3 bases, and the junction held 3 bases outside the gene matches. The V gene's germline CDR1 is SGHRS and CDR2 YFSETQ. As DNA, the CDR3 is TGCGCCAGCAGCTTGGCCGGGACAGACTACGAGCAGTACTTC. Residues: CASSLAGTDYEQYF.

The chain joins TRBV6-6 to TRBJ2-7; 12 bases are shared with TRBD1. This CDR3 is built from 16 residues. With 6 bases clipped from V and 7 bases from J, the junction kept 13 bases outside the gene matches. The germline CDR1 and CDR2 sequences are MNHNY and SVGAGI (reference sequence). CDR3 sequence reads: CASRSPGTGGLYEQYF. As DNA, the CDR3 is TGTGCCAGCAGATCCCCCGGGACAGGGGGCTTATATGAGCAGTACTTC.

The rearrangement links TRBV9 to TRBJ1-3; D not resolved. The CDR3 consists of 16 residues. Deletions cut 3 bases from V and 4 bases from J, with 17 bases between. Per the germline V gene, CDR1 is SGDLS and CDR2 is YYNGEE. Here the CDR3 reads CASSGMYKKDGNTIYF. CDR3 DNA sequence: TGTGCCAGCAGCGGAATGTATAAGAAGGACGGAAACACCATATATTTT.

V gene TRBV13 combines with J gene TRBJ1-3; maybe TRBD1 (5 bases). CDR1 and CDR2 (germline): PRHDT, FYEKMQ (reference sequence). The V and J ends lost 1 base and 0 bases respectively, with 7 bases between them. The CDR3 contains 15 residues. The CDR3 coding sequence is TGTGCCAGCAGCTTAGATACAGGCTCTGGAAACACCATATATTTT. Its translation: CASSLDTGSGNTIYF.

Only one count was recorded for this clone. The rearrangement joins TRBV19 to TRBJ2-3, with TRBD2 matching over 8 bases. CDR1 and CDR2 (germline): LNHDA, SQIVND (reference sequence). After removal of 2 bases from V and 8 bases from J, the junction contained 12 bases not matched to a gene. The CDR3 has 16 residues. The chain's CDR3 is CASSILRGGQETTQYF. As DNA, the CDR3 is TGTGCCAGTAGTATACTTCGGGGGGGCCAGGAGACTACGCAGTATTTT. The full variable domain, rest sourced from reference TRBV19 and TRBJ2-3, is DGGITQSPKYLFRKEGQNVTLSCEQNLNHDAMYWYRQDPGQGLRLIYYSQIVNDFQKGDIAEGYSVSREKKESFPLTVTSAQKNPTAFYLCASSILRGGQETTQYFGPGTRLTVL.

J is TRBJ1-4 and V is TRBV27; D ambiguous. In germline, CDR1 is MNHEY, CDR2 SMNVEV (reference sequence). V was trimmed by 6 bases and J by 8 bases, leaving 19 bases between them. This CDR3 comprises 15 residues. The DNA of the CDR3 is TGTGCCAGCAGCCCTAACCGGGGAGGAGGGGAAAAACTGTTTTTT. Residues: CASSPNRGGGEKLFF.